This is a list of T cell receptor beta chains from one sample in a study of PD-L1 blockade in urothelial cancer. The method was immunoSEQ multiplex PCR; TCRdb's version includes in-frame clones alone and lacks a portion of them. The sample contains roughly 63,000 clones, about four fifths of which appear only once. The sample in question was PBMCs, obtained around atezolizumab (anti-PD-L1) treatment. These receptors were obtained from a man in his 70s with urothelial cancer. The CDR3 runs from the conserved cysteine through the conserved F or W. The D gene is left open where the match is weak. Only some rows state a clone size, as once, few, many or a class for expanded clones.

J: TRBJ2-3
V: TRBV7-6
length: 15
size: -
D: TRBD2
DNA: TGTGCCAGCAGCTGGACTAGCGGGAGCCCCGATACGCAGTATTTT
CDR3: CASSWTSGSPDTQYF

J: TRBJ2-1
V: TRBV29-1
length: 10
size: -
D: -
DNA: TGCAGCACCCTCTCGGATGAGCAGTTCTTC
CDR3: CSTLSDEQFF

J: TRBJ1-5
V: TRBV5-1
length: 13
size: -
D: -
DNA: TGCGCCAGCAGCTACGGGGACAATCAGCCCCAGCATTTT
CDR3: CASSYGDNQPQHF

J: TRBJ2-4
V: TRBV5-1
length: 14
size: -
D: TRBD2
DNA: TGCGCCAGCAGCTTGACTAGCGGAAAAAACATTCAGTACTTC
CDR3: CASSLTSGKNIQYF

J: TRBJ2-2
V: TRBV28
length: 15
size: -
D: TRBD1
DNA: TGTGCCAGCACTAGGGACAGGGGTGGCGCCGGGGAGCTGTTTTTT
CDR3: CASTRDRGGAGELFF

J: TRBJ2-1
V: TRBV5-1
length: 15
size: few
D: TRBD2
DNA: TGCGCCAGCAGCTTGGATACTAGCGGGAGGGCCGGTGCGTTCTTC
CDR3: CASSLDTSGRAGAFF

J: TRBJ2-3
V: TRBV11-2
length: 17
size: -
D: TRBD1
DNA: TGTGCCAGCAGCCCACTCGGGGACAGTCCATTTGCAGATACGCAGTATTTT
CDR3: CASSPLGDSPFADTQYF

J: TRBJ1-4
V: TRBV7-9
length: 13
size: once
D: -
DNA: TGTGCCAGCAGCTTAGCAGGGGGTGAAAAACTGTTTTTT
CDR3: CASSLAGGEKLFF

J: TRBJ2-7
V: TRBV11-2
length: 15
size: -
D: TRBD1
DNA: TGTGCCAGCAGCCGCCCGACAGGGAATGCCTACGAGCAGTACTTC
CDR3: CASSRPTGNAYEQYF

J: TRBJ2-1
V: TRBV6-4
length: 15
size: -
D: TRBD2
DNA: TGTGCCAGCAGTGTTAGCGGGAGAGTGGGGAATGAGCAGTTCTTC
CDR3: CASSVSGRVGNEQFF

J: TRBJ1-1
V: TRBV7-9
length: 12
size: few
D: TRBD1
DNA: TGTGCCAGCAGTCCAACAGGGGCTGAAGCTTTCTTT
CDR3: CASSPTGAEAFF

J: TRBJ1-4
V: TRBV7-9
length: 15
size: once
D: TRBD1
DNA: TGTGCCAGCGCGCTTCCGACAGGGGGGAATGAAAAACTGTTTTTT
CDR3: CASALPTGGNEKLFF

J: TRBJ1-2
V: TRBV5-1
length: 15
size: once
D: TRBD1
DNA: TGCGCCAGCAGCTTGGACATGGGGACAGGGAATGGCTACACCTTC
CDR3: CASSLDMGTGNGYTF

J: TRBJ1-2
V: TRBV19
length: 14
size: -
D: -
DNA: TGTGCCAGTAGTCGGGGGGGCCCTAACTATGGCTACACCTTC
CDR3: CASSRGGPNYGYTF

J: TRBJ2-2
V: TRBV2
length: 15
size: -
D: TRBD2
DNA: TGTGCCAGCAGGGTACTAGCGGGAGCCACCGGGGAGCTGTTTTTT
CDR3: CASRVLAGATGELFF

J: TRBJ2-1
V: TRBV11-2
length: 15
size: -
D: TRBD2
DNA: TGTGCCAGCAGCTTGGGACTAGCGGGAGTCGATGAGCAGTTCTTC
CDR3: CASSLGLAGVDEQFF

J: TRBJ2-1
V: TRBV19
length: 15
size: -
D: TRBD2
DNA: TGTGCCAGCTCGTTAGCGGGAGGCATCTACAATGAGCAGTTCTTC
CDR3: CASSLAGGIYNEQFF

J: TRBJ1-2
V: TRBV19
length: 14
size: -
D: TRBD1
DNA: TGTGCCAGTAGGCTGGGACAGACGAACTATGGCTACACCTTC
CDR3: CASRLGQTNYGYTF

J: TRBJ1-1
V: TRBV6-5
length: 14
size: -
D: -
DNA: TGTGCCAGCAGTTACATGGCGGGGAACACTGAAGCTTTCTTT
CDR3: CASSYMAGNTEAFF

J: TRBJ2-2
V: TRBV6-5
length: 15
size: -
D: TRBD1
DNA: TGTGCCAGCAAGGAGACAGGGAAGGAATCCGGGGAGCTGTTTTTT
CDR3: CASKETGKESGELFF

J: TRBJ2-5
V: TRBV5-1
length: 15
size: few
D: -
DNA: TGCGCCAGCGGCCCTGCTGGGGGGTCCGGAGAGACCCAGTACTTC
CDR3: CASGPAGGSGETQYF

J: TRBJ2-5
V: TRBV19
length: 17
size: -
D: TRBD2
DNA: TGTGCCAGTAGAACCGGGACTAGCGGGAGAACGGGCGAGACCCAGTACTTC
CDR3: CASRTGTSGRTGETQYF

J: TRBJ2-1
V: TRBV5-1
length: 14
size: -
D: -
DNA: TGCGCCAGCAGCTTGGGAGGGCCCGCTAATGAGCAGTTCTTC
CDR3: CASSLGGPANEQFF

J: TRBJ2-5
V: TRBV12-5
length: 14
size: -
D: -
DNA: TGTGCTAGTGGTTTGGGGGGGCACCAAGAGACCCAGTACTTC
CDR3: CASGLGGHQETQYF

J: TRBJ1-2
V: TRBV28
length: 13
size: -
D: -
DNA: TGTGCCAGCAGTTTATCCCGGAGCTATGGCTACACCTTC
CDR3: CASSLSRSYGYTF

J: TRBJ1-2
V: TRBV4-1
length: 15
size: few
D: -
DNA: TGCGCCAGCAGCTATGGGACAAGGGGAGACTATGGCTACACCTTC
CDR3: CASSYGTRGDYGYTF

J: TRBJ2-2
V: TRBV9
length: 17
size: -
D: -
DNA: TGTGCCAGCAGTGTCCCGGAGGGCCCGAGGTCACCGGGGGAGCTGTTTTTT
CDR3: CASSVPEGPRSPGELFF

J: TRBJ2-1
V: TRBV19
length: 13
size: -
D: TRBD2
DNA: TGTGCCAGTGGGACTAGCGGGAGAGGTGAGCAGTTCTTC
CDR3: CASGTSGRGEQFF